Detailed here is one T cell receptor beta chain. The antigen remains undetermined. This sample was taken from a study of cytomegalovirus exposure and HLA in healthy donors. Turning to the study itself: In an earlier analysis, 117 million unique TCR beta sequences were found from 150 million to 200 million T cells. Findings and caveats of the study: Reports showed the classifier diagnosing cytomegalovirus status with high specificity and sensitivity. Fewer N-insertions than the roughly 650-donor mean were reportedly shown by an Asian-associated ancestry cluster in a later analysis.

CDR3 length: 13 residues. CDR1 is MNHNS, CDR2 SASEGT, per germline. V was trimmed by 8 bases and J by 2 bases, leaving 11 bases between them. Amplification used 60 Vbeta primers and 13 Jbeta primers. TCRdb's table, derived via immunoSEQ multiplex PCR, lists solely in-frame clones and lacks some. This sample carries approximately 150,000 clones, about 71% of them seen once, and the ten largest clones take 1.4% to 1.5%. The V and J genes are TRBV6-1 and TRBJ2-3, with D possibly TRBD2 on 6 matching bases. Input material: PBMCs. This receptor was taken from a middle-aged man in good health and CMV-seronegative. CDR3: CASQPGDTDTQYF. The CDR3 nucleotides are TGTGCCAGCCAGCCGGGGGACACAGATACGCAGTATTTT.